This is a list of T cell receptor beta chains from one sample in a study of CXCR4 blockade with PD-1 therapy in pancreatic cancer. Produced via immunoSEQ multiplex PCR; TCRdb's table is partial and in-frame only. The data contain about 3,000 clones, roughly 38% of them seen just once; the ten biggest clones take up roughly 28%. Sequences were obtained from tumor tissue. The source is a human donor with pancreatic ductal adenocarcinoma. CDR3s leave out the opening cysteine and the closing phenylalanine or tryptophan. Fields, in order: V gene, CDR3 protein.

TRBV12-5,ASAVDSPSYEQF
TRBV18,ASSHRTTSTDTQY
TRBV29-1,SVDSWEADTADTQY
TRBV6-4,ASRPWTGLDSNIQY
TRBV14,ASSQGARGFHEQY
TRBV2,ASSKGGLAGSNEQY
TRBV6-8,AIREEGTGREGYYGYT
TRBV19,ASSIGGSGMYEQY
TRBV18,ASSPPTGGNTGELF
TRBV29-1,SVTEGAVAEAF
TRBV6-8,ASSDGENQPQH
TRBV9,ASSPHFGDRTYEQY
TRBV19,ASSMRPSKAF
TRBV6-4,ASSPLNRAVSYEQY
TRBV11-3,ASSLKGSNLINEQF
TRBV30,AWSVNSPLH
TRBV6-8,ASSDSPDRAGEQF
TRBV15,ATSRNPGQGYEQY
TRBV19,ASSRGGPPVGGTSYEQY
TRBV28,ASSLSIRTGELF
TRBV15,ATSRDPRTGGSSEQF
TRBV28,ASGDRADTQY
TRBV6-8,ASSSSSEKLF
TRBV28,ASREQGRIPEAF
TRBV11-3,ASSILTGEVEMPEAF
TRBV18,ASSPPVGRIYEQY
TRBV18,ASSQGEDEQY
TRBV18,ASSPGRSGNTIY
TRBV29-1,SVETGEEGDEQF
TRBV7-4,ASSSRGQGGRETQY
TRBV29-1,SVAGTGQVEAF
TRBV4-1,ASSQPWTSELYGYT
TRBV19,ASSIGLAGGIGANVLT
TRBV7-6,ASSSRQGPSYEQY
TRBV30,AWRGATEAF
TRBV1,ASSPTSGVWDTQY
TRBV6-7,ASREGHSGNTIY
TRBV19,ASSTPAARNTEAF
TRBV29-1,SVIQFMNTEAF
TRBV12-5,ATMGRHEQF
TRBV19,ASSNRRYEQY
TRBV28,ASADTGASDEQY
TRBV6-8,ASSLDRWQGNQPQH
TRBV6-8,ASSYQGARNTEAF
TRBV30,AWSVSEGQY
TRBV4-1,ASSQEPKGQGLQETQY
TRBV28,ASRGGGAGNEKLF